The subject of this entry is one T cell receptor beta chain. This sample was included in a study of control samples from healthy donors and cancer patients. Germline values: CDR1 SEHNR, CDR2 FQNEAQ (reference sequence). Deletions cut 5 bases from V and 4 bases from J, with 9 bases between. The CDR3 is 12 amino acids. Clones were read by immunoSEQ multiplex PCR, and TCRdb kept only the in-frame ones, dropping some. The sample lists 75,000 to 95,000 clones, about 92% occurring once. Sequencing input: blood. The chain links TRBV7-9 to TRBJ2-7; D gene uncertain. The source is a woman younger than 45 in good health. CDR3 DNA sequence: TGTGCCAGCAGCCTAAGACCTTACGAGCAGTACTTC. It translates to CASSLRPYEQYF.